The 32 T cell receptor beta chains given below trace back to one sample, sequenced in a study of T cell responses to AZD1222 COVID-19 vaccine. Sequencing was performed with immunoSEQ multiplex PCR; in TCRdb, only in-frame clones are kept and a portion is missing. This sample yields roughly 200,000 clones, of which more than 85% are seen a single time; approximately 1.8% belongs to the top ten. The sample in question was peripheral blood, obtained 28 days after the second AZD1222 dose. The source of these receptors is an adult who received the AZD1222 COVID-19 vaccine.

CDR3 sequence (DNA): TGCGCCAGCAGCCAACCCCGGGACTTTTCACCCCTCCACTTT. Translating gives CASSQPRDFSPLHF. This chain joins TRBV4-1 and TRBJ1-6; D possibly corresponds to TRBD1 (5 bases). CDR3 size: 14 residues. CDR1 is MGHRA, CDR2 YSYEKL, per germline. The V end was cut by 2 bases, the J end by 9 bases, with 11 bases between.

The chain uses TRBV9 and TRBJ2-2; D gene unclear. Per germline, CDR1 SGDLS and CDR2 YYNGEE. Trimming pared 0 bases from V and 5 bases from J, leaving 8 bases between. CDR3 length: 14 residues. Written as DNA, the CDR3 is TGTGCCAGCAGCGTAGTAAGTGGAACCGGGGAGCTGTTTTTT. It encodes CASSVVSGTGELFF.

This chain connects TRBV9 to TRBJ2-5, with D possibly being TRBD1 (5 bases). V lost 0 bases and J lost 5, with 14 bases in between. The CDR3 contains 15 residues. Germline assignment: CDR1 SGDLS and CDR2 YYNGEE. The CDR3 coding sequence is TGTGCCAGCAGCGTAGAGGGGCAGGAATGGGAGACCCAGTACTTC. Its translation is CASSVEGQEWETQYF.

The V and J genes are TRBV14 and TRBJ2-2; 11 positions match TRBD2. CDR3 size: 15 residues. Germline-derived CDR1 and CDR2 are SGHDN and FVKESK. The junction had 4 bases not matched to a gene; V was cut back by 5 bases and J by 5 bases. The CDR3 protein is CASSFWTSGTGELFF. The CDR3 DNA is TGTGCCAGCAGCTTTTGGACTAGCGGGACCGGGGAGCTGTTTTTT.

In DNA form, the CDR3 reads TGTGCCAGCACCCCTCCTAGGCGGTTAGCGGGAGGGTCCTACGAGCAGTACTTC. Its translation: CASTPPRRLAGGSYEQYF. V and J are TRBV7-8 and TRBJ2-7, with TRBD2 matching 11 bases. Trimming took 7 bases from V and 1 from J; bases not matched to a gene: 15. This CDR3 is built from 18 residues. Germline loops: CDR1 SGHVS, CDR2 FQNEAQ.

The chain recombines TRBV20-1 with TRBJ2-1, with 11 positions matching TRBD2. The germline V gene has CDR1 DFQATT and CDR2 SNEGSKA (reference sequence). The CDR3 runs to 15 residues. With V trimmed by 3 bases and J by 5 bases, 6 bases remained unmatched. CDR3 sequence reads: CSASSGGASDNEQFF. The CDR3 DNA sequence: TGCAGTGCTAGTAGCGGGGGGGCTTCCGACAATGAGCAGTTCTTC.

V usage is TRBV19 and J usage is TRBJ1-5, with D perhaps TRBD1 (5 bases). Germline V gene sequence: CDR1 LNHDA, CDR2 SQIVND (reference sequence). This CDR3 contains 19 residues. V lost 5 bases and J 1 base, leaving 24 bases between the germline ends. The CDR3: CASSAPLRVAEPSNQPQHF. The DNA of the CDR3 is TGTGCCAGTAGTGCCCCCCTCAGGGTAGCCGAGCCCAGCAATCAGCCCCAGCATTTT.

This chain joins TRBV7-8 and TRBJ2-3; D is perhaps TRBD1 or TRBD2 (6 bases each). The CDR3 has 15 amino acids. The germline V and J ends were trimmed by 5 bases and 3 bases, with 15 bases remaining between them. Germline CDR1 SGHVS, CDR2 FQNEAQ. CDR3: CASSQGRLATDTQYF. CDR3 nucleotides: TGTGCCAGCAGCCAGGGGAGGCTAGCTACAGATACGCAGTATTTT.

This sequence joins TRBV7-9 and TRBJ2-3; weak D call: TRBD2 (6 bases). V was pared by 4 bases and J by 7 bases, with 9 bases between. Germline V gene sequence: CDR1 SEHNR, CDR2 FQNEAQ (reference sequence). CDR3 length equals 12 residues. The CDR3 DNA is TGTGCCAGCAGCTCGGGGAGGTATACGCAGTATTTT. It translates to CASSSGRYTQYF.

The chain carries TRBV28 and TRBJ1-2, with a weak D call TRBD1 (5 bases). Germline V CDR1 and CDR2: MDHEN, SYDVKM. The CDR3 runs 14 residues. V was pared by 0 bases and J by 7 bases, with 12 bases between. The CDR3 nucleotides read TGTGCCAGCAGTTTATGGAAGGGGTATGGTGGCTACACCTTC. Protein sequence: CASSLWKGYGGYTF.

V and J are TRBV30 and TRBJ1-4; TRBD1 aligns across 8 bases. Germline trimming cut 5 bases from V and 4 bases from J; bases unmatched to any gene: 3. The germline CDR1 and CDR2 sequences are GTSNPN and SVGIG (reference sequence). This CDR3 is built from 13 residues. The CDR3 bases are TGTGCCTGGGGACAGGGTAATAATGAAAAACTGTTTTTT. This encodes CAWGQGNNEKLFF.

This chain connects TRBV18 to TRBJ1-3, with TRBD1 identical over 7 bases. The CDR3 sequence is 16 residues long. V dropped 5 bases and J dropped 1; count of bases not matched to a gene: 8. In germline, CDR1 is KGHSH, CDR2 LQKENI. The CDR3 bases are TGTGCCAGCTCAGCCCGTGAGGGGGCGTCTGGAAACACCATATATTTT. Protein sequence: CASSAREGASGNTIYF.

The rearrangement uses TRBV29-1 and TRBJ2-7, with a weak D call TRBD1 (5 bases). The CDR3 length is 14 residues. Germline V gene sequence: CDR1 SQVTM, CDR2 ANQGSEA. The germline V and J ends were trimmed by 0 bases and 5 bases, with 14 bases remaining between them. The CDR3 bases are TGCAGCGTTGAAGATCAGGGTAGCATAGACGAGCAGTACTTC. Translated: CSVEDQGSIDEQYF.

V and J are TRBV5-6 and TRBJ1-1; possibly TRBD1 for D (6 bases). This CDR3 is built from 17 residues. Germline V gene data show CDR1 as SGHDT and CDR2 as YYEEEE. The ends were cut back, 1 base at V and 3 bases at J, with 19 bases in the middle. CDR3 DNA sequence: TGTGCCAGCAGCTTGATGGGGGGCGGATTCCTCTACACTGAAGCTTTCTTT. Its protein product is CASSLMGGGFLYTEAFF.

The V and J genes are TRBV3-1 (or the pseudogene TRBV3-2) and TRBJ2-3; D is unresolved. V dropped 5 bases and J dropped 4 bases, with 4 bases sitting between them. The CDR3 is 11 residues long. Germline V CDR1 and CDR2: LGHDT, YNNKEL (reference sequence). CDR3 in DNA: TGTGCCAGCAGCTTGTCAGATACGCAGTATTTT. Amino acids: CASSLSDTQYF.

This chain uses TRBV3-1 (or the pseudogene TRBV3-2) with TRBJ2-1; D ambiguous. This CDR3 spans 12 amino acids. From germline, CDR1 is LGHDT and CDR2 YNNKEL (reference sequence). V lost 2 bases to trimming and J lost 6 bases, with 5 bases between them. The CDR3 DNA is TGTGCCAGCAGCCAAAATACCAATGAGCAGTTCTTC. Residues: CASSQNTNEQFF.

The chain combines TRBV18 with TRBJ1-1, with D tentatively TRBD1 (5 bases). The germline CDR1 and CDR2 sequences are KGHSH and LQKENI. The CDR3 sequence is 14 residues long. The germline V and J ends were trimmed by 1 base and 6 bases, with 12 bases remaining between them. The CDR3 is CASSPLTGLAEAFF. The CDR3 nucleotides read TGTGCCAGCTCACCACTAACGGGGCTGGCTGAAGCTTTCTTT.

The gene calls are TRBV2 and TRBJ1-5, with a possible D match to TRBD1 (5 bases). Germline V gene sequence: CDR1 SNHLY, CDR2 FYNNEI. This CDR3 region has 16 residues. The V end lost 1 base, the J end lost 4 bases, and 14 bases lay between the germline ends. The CDR3, as DNA: TGTGCCAGCAGTGAAGTCATTATGGGGCGGAATCAGCCCCAGCATTTT. Encoded protein: CASSEVIMGRNQPQHF.

The genes are TRBV19 and TRBJ1-1; tentative D call: TRBD1 (6 bases). The CDR3 is 13 amino acids. Germline V lookup: CDR1 LNHDA, CDR2 SQIVND (reference sequence). V lost 5 bases and J lost 5, with 12 bases in between. The CDR3 DNA reads as TGTGCCAGTAGTTGGGGACATAATACTGAAGCTTTCTTT. As protein: CASSWGHNTEAFF. The full variable domain, rest sourced from reference TRBV19 and TRBJ1-1, is DGGITQSPKYLFRKEGQNVTLSCEQNLNHDAMYWYRQDPGQGLRLIYYSQIVNDFQKGDIAEGYSVSREKKESFPLTVTSAQKNPTAFYLCASSWGHNTEAFFGQGTRLTVV.

CDR3 residues: CASSLGGYGYTF. The CDR3 DNA is TGTGCCAGCAGCTTAGGGGGATATGGCTACACCTTC. The chain is built from TRBV7-9 and TRBJ1-2; D not resolved. The CDR3 length is 12 residues. The V and J ends lost 1 base and 5 bases respectively, with 5 bases between them. Germline V gives CDR1 SEHNR, CDR2 FQNEAQ (reference sequence).

The chain combines TRBV5-1 with TRBJ1-5; weak D call: TRBD1 (6 bases). Trimming removed 1 base from V and 8 bases from J, with 16 bases in between. The CDR3 totals 15 residues. The germline V gene has CDR1 SGHRS and CDR2 YFSETQ. CDR3 region: CASSLTGSLGEPQHF. As DNA, the CDR3 is TGCGCCAGCAGCTTGACAGGGTCCCTAGGAGAGCCCCAGCATTTT.

CDR3 loop: CASSLRQGKNTEAFF. The DNA for the CDR3 is TGTGCCAGTAGTCTAAGACAGGGAAAGAACACTGAAGCTTTCTTT. The chain carries TRBV19 and TRBJ1-1, with 7 bases that match TRBD1. This CDR3 has 15 amino acids. Germline V gene sequence: CDR1 LNHDA, CDR2 SQIVND (reference sequence). The trim removed 5 bases at V and 1 base at J, leaving 7 bases unmatched.

V usage is TRBV7-8 and J usage is TRBJ2-7, with D tentatively TRBD2 (6 bases). V dropped 6 bases and J dropped 3 bases, with 12 bases sitting between them. CDR1 is SGHVS and CDR2 is FQNEAQ in the germline V gene. The CDR3 has 13 amino acids. DNA for the CDR3: TGTGCCAGCAGATCTAGCGAAGTCTACGAGCAGTACTTC. It translates to CASRSSEVYEQYF. Variable domain in full (rest from reference TRBV7-8 and TRBJ2-7): GAGVSQSPRYKVAKRGQDVALRCDPISGHVSLFWYQQALGQGPEFLTYFQNEAQLDKSGLPSDRFFAERPEGSVSTLKIQRTQQEDSAVYLCASRSSEVYEQYFGPGTRLTVT.

The chain combines TRBV29-1 with TRBJ1-2; no clear D. V dropped 0 bases and J dropped 0 bases, with 8 bases sitting between them. The CDR3 runs to 14 residues. Germline values: CDR1 SQVTM, CDR2 ANQGSEA. CDR3 coding DNA: TGCAGCGTTGAAGATCAAGGGACTAACTATGGCTACACCTTC. This encodes CSVEDQGTNYGYTF.

This sequence joins TRBV7-2 and TRBJ1-4; D might be TRBD1 (6 bases). Germline V gives CDR1 SGHTA, CDR2 FQGNSA. The CDR3 is 15 residues long. V shed 4 bases and J shed 5 bases, with 14 bases lying between them. CDR3 region: CASSSTGTKNEKLFF. CDR3 in DNA: TGTGCCAGCAGCTCAACCGGGACAAAAAATGAAAAACTGTTTTTT. Supplemented by reference TRBV7-2 and TRBJ1-4, the full variable domain reads GAGVSQSPSNKVTEKGKDVELRCDPISGHTALYWYRQSLGQGLEFLIYFQGNSAPDKSGLPSDRFSAERTGGSVSTLTIQRTQQEDSAVYLCASSSTGTKNEKLFFGSGTQLSVL.

This chain uses TRBV3-1 (or the pseudogene TRBV3-2) with TRBJ1-5; D is uncertain. Germline V gene sequence: CDR1 LGHDT, CDR2 YNNKEL (reference sequence). This CDR3 is 14 amino acids long. V dropped 1 base and J dropped 4 bases, with 8 bases sitting between them. The CDR3 nucleotides read TGTGCCAGCAGCCAAGTGGCGGGGAATCAGCCCCAGCATTTT. Translation: CASSQVAGNQPQHF.

This chain connects TRBV11-1 to TRBJ1-2; 9 bases are shared with TRBD1. CDR3 length equals 13 residues. The V gene end was trimmed by 6 bases and the J gene end by 7 bases; junction bases not matched to a gene: 6. Looked up from germline, CDR1 is SGHAT and CDR2 is FQDESV (reference sequence). The CDR3, as DNA: TGTGCCAGCAGTCACAGGGGGCGAGGTGGCTACACCTTC. This codes for CASSHRGRGGYTF.

The genes are TRBV18 and TRBJ1-5; D not resolved. The CDR3 runs to 14 residues. Looked up from germline, CDR1 is KGHSH and CDR2 is LQKENI. Trimming shortened V by 5 bases and J by 10 bases, and 18 bases separated the two germline ends. CDR3 loop: CASSSGPTQGPQHF. The CDR3 DNA reads as TGTGCCAGCTCATCTGGACCGACGCAAGGCCCCCAGCATTTT.

V and J are TRBV11-2 and TRBJ2-7, with D hard to call. V shed 4 bases and J shed 6 bases, with 7 bases lying between them. The CDR3 is 11 amino acids. From germline, CDR1 is SGHAT and CDR2 FQNNGV. The CDR3 region is CASSSLSEQYF. In nucleotides, the CDR3 is TGTGCCAGCAGCTCACTTTCCGAGCAGTACTTC.

The chain uses TRBV6-2 or TRBV6-3 and TRBJ2-7; no clear D. V lost 4 bases, J lost 3 bases, and 4 bases lay in between. Germline V lookup: CDR1 MNHEY, CDR2 SVGEGT. The CDR3 length is 11 residues. This chain's CDR3 is CASSSDYEQYF. DNA for the CDR3: TGTGCCAGCAGTTCGGACTACGAGCAGTACTTC.

The rearrangement uses TRBV27 and TRBJ1-1, with 7 bases fitting TRBD1. This CDR3 comprises 13 residues. J gave up 7 bases and V 4 bases, and 6 bases lay outside the gene matches. Per germline, CDR1 MNHEY and CDR2 SMNVEV (reference sequence). CDR3 region: CASSSQGKVEAFF. CDR3 DNA sequence: TGTGCCAGCAGTTCACAGGGGAAGGTTGAAGCTTTCTTT.

V usage is TRBV6-5 and J usage is TRBJ2-1; D call uncertain. Between the trimmed V and J ends, which lost 1 base and 7 bases, there was a span of 5 bases. The CDR3 totals 12 residues. CDR1 and CDR2 (germline): MNHEY, SVGAGI. CDR3 nucleotide sequence: TGTGCCAGCAGTTACTTAGGGAATGAGCAGTTCTTC. This codes for CASSYLGNEQFF.